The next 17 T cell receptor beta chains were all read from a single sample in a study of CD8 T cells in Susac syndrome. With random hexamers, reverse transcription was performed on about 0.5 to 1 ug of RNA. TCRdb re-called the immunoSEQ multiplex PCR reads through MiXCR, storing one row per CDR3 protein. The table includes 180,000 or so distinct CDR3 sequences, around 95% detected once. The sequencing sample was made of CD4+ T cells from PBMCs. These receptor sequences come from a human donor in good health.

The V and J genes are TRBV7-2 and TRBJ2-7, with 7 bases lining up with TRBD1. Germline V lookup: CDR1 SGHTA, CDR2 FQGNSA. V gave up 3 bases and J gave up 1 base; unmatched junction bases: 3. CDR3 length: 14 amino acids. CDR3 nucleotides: TGTGCCAGCAGCTTGATACAGGGGTCCTACGAGCAGTACTTC. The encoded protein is CASSLIQGSYEQYF. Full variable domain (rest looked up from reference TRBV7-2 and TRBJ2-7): GAGVSQSPSNKVTEKGKDVELRCDPISGHTALYWYRQSLGQGLEFLIYFQGNSAPDKSGLPSDRFSAERTGGSVSTLTIQRTQQEDSAVYLCASSLIQGSYEQYFGPGTRLTVT.

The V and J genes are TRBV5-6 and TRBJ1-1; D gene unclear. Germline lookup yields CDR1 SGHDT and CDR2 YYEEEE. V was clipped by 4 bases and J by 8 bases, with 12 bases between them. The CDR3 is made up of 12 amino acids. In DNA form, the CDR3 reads TGTGCCAGCAGCCCTGGTGTTGGGGAAGCTTTCTTT. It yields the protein CASSPGVGEAFF.

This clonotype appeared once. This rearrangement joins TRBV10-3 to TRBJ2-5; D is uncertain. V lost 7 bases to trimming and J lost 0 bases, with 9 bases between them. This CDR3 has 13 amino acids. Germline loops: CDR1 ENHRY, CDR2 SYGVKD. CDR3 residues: CAITGSYQETQYF. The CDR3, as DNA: TGTGCCATCACAGGCAGCTACCAAGAGACCCAGTACTTC.

This CDR3 is CASSEPGTSVYEQYF. The CDR3 DNA reads as TGTGCCAGCAGCGAGCCAGGGACTAGCGTCTACGAGCAGTACTTC. The rearrangement joins TRBV5-4 to TRBJ2-7; the match to TRBD2 covers 10 bases. The CDR3 sequence is 15 residues long. Unmatched junction bases numbered 7, after V lost 4 bases and J lost 3 bases. Germline V gives CDR1 SGHNT, CDR2 YYREEE (reference sequence).

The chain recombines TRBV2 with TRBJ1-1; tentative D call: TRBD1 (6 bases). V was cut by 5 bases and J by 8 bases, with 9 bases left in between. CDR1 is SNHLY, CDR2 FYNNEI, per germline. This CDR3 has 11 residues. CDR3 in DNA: TGTGCCAGCAGTTACAGGGAAGAAGCTTTCTTT. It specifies CASSYREEAFF.

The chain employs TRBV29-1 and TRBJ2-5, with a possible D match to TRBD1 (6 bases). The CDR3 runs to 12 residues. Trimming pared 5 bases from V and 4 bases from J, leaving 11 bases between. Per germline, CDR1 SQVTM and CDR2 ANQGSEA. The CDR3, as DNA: TGCAGCGTTCTCAGGGGTTCAGAGACCCAGTACTTC. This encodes CSVLRGSETQYF.

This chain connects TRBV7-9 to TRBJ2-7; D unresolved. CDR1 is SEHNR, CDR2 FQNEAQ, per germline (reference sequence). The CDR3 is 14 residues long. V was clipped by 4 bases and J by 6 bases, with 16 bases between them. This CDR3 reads CASSSSSRSGEQYF. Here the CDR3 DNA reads TGTGCCAGCAGCTCCTCAAGCAGGTCTGGCGAGCAGTACTTC.

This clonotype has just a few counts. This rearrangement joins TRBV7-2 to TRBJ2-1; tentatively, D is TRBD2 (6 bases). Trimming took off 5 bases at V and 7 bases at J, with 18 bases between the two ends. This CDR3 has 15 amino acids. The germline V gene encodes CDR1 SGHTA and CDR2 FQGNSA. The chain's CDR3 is CASSDDGRGRNEQFF. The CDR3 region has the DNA TGTGCCAGCAGCGACGATGGGCGGGGACGGAATGAGCAGTTCTTC.

This chain's CDR3 is CASSWRPGLQETQYF. CDR3 sequence (DNA): TGTGCCAGCAGTTGGAGACCGGGGCTGCAAGAGACCCAGTACTTC. The gene calls are TRBV2 and TRBJ2-5, with D perhaps being TRBD1 or TRBD2 (5 bases each). CDR1 is SNHLY and CDR2 is FYNNEI in the germline V gene. This CDR3 contains 15 residues. Trimming took 5 bases from V and 2 from J, leaving 15 bases between them. Filled out from reference TRBV2 and TRBJ2-5, the complete variable domain reads EPEVTQTPSHQVTQMGQEVILRCVPISNHLYFYWYRQILGQKVEFLVSFYNNEISEKSEIFDDQFSVERPDGSNFTLKIRSTKLEDSAMYFCASSWRPGLQETQYFGPGTRLLVL.

The chain's CDR3 is CASSLALGAGGYTF. For the CDR3, the DNA is TGTGCCAGCAGTTTAGCGCTGGGGGCGGGAGGCTACACCTTC. V is TRBV12-3 or TRBV12-4 and J is TRBJ1-2, with D possibly matching TRBD1 (6 bases). The CDR3 is made up of 14 amino acids. V was shortened by 0 bases and J by 8 bases, with 13 bases between the two germline ends.

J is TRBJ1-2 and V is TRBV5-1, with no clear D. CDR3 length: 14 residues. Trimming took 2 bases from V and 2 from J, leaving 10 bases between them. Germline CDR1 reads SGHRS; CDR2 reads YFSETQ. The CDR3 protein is CASSLGSLNYGYTF. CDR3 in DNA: TGCGCCAGCAGCTTAGGCAGCTTGAACTATGGCTACACCTTC.

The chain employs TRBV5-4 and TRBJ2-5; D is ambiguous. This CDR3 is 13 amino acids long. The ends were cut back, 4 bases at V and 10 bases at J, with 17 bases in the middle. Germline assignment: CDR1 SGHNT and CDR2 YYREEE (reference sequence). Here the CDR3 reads CASSPEPLRDQYF. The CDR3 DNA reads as TGTGCCAGCAGCCCCGAACCCCTAAGGGACCAGTACTTC.

Here the CDR3 reads CASSSSGRPDTQYF. The CDR3 DNA reads TGTGCCAGCTCATCGTCAGGTCGGCCAGATACGCAGTATTTT. The chain employs TRBV18 and TRBJ2-3; no clear D gene. Germline V gives CDR1 KGHSH, CDR2 LQKENI. This CDR3 is 14 amino acids long. Trimming stripped 5 bases from V and 4 bases from J, with 13 bases between.

Written as DNA, the CDR3 is TGTGCCAGCAGCTCCCGCCTAGCGGTCGCCTACAATGAGCAGTTCTTC. This encodes CASSSRLAVAYNEQFF. The chain is built from TRBV9 and TRBJ2-1; TRBD2 agrees at 7 bases. The V and J ends lost 4 bases and 2 bases, in that order; junction bases with no gene match: 9. The length of the CDR3 is 16 residues. Germline CDR1 reads SGDLS; CDR2 reads YYNGEE.

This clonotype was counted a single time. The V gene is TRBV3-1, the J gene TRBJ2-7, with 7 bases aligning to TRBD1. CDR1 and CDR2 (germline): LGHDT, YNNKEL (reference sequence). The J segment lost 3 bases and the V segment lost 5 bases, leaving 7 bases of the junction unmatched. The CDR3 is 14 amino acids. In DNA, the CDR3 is TGTGCCAGCAGCTACCGGGACAGAGACTACGAGCAGTACTTC. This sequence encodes CASSYRDRDYEQYF.

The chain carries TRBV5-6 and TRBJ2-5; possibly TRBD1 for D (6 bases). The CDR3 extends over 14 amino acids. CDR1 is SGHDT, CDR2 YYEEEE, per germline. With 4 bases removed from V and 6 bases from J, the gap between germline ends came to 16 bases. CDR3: CASSRLDRAKTQYF. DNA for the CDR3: TGTGCCAGCAGCCGGCTGGACAGAGCAAAGACCCAGTACTTC. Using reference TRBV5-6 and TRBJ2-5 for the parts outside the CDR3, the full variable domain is DAGVTQSPTHLIKTRGQQVTLRCSPKSGHDTVSWYQQALGQGPQFIFQYYEEEERQRGNFPDRFSGHQFPNYSSELNVNALLLGDSALYLCASSRLDRAKTQYFGPGTRLLVL.

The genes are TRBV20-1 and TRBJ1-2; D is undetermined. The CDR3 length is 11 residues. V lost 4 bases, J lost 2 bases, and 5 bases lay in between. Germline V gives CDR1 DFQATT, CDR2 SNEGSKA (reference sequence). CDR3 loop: CSATGNYGYTF. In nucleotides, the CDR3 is TGCAGTGCTACGGGAAACTATGGCTACACCTTC.